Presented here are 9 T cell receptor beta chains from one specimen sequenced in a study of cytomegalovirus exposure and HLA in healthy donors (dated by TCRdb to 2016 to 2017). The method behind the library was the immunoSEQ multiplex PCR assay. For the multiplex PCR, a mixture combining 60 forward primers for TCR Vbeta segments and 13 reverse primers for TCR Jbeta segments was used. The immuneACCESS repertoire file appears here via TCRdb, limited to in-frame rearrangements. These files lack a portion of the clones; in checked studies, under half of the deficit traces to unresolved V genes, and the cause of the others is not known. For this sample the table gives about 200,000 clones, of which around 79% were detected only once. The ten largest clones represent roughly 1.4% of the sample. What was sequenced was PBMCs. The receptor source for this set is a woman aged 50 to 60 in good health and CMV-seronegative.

The CDR3 DNA follows: TGTGCCAGCAGGGAACAGGGAAGCTCCTACGAGCAGTACTTC. It specifies CASREQGSSYEQYF. This sequence joins TRBV2 and TRBJ2-5; possibly TRBD1 for D (6 bases). The closer fit of TRBJ2-7 to the DNA end suggests the J call may be wrong. Germline V CDR1 and CDR2: SNHLY, FYNNEI. The CDR3 is 14 residues long.

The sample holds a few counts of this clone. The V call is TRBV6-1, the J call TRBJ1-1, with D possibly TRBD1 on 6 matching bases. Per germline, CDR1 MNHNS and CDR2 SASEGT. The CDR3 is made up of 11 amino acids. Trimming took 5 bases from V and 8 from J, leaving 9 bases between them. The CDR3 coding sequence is TGTGCCAGCAGTCGGACAGAAGAAGCTTTCTTT. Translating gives CASSRTEEAFF.

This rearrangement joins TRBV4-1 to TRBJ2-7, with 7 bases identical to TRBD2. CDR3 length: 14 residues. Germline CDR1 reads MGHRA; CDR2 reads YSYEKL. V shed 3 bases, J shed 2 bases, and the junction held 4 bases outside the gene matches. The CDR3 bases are TGCGCCAGCAGCCAGGGGACTACAACCTACGAGCAGTACTTC. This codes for CASSQGTTTYEQYF.

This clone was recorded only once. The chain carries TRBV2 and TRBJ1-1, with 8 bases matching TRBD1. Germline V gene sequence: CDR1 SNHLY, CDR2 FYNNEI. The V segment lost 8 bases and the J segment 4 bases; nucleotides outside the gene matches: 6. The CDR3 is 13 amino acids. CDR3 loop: CASGYRGTTEAFF. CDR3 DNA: TGTGCCAGCGGCTACAGGGGGACCACTGAAGCTTTCTTT. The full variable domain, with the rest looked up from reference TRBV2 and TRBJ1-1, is EPEVTQTPSHQVTQMGQEVILRCVPISNHLYFYWYRQILGQKVEFLVSFYNNEISEKSEIFDDQFSVERPDGSNFTLKIRSTKLEDSAMYFCASGYRGTTEAFFGQGTRLTVV.

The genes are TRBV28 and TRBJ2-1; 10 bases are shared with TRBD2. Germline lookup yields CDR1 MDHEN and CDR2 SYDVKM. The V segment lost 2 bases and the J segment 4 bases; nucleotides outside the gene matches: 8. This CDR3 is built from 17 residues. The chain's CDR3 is CASSLGRSSGGYNEQFF. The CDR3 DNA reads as TGTGCCAGCAGTTTAGGAAGGTCTAGCGGGGGTTACAATGAGCAGTTCTTC.

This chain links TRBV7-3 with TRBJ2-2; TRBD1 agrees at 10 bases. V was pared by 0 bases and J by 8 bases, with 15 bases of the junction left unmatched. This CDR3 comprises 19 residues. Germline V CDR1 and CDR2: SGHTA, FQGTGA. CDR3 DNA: TGTGCCAGCAGCTTAACCAGTTTTGGGACAGGGGTTCTTTCAGGGGAGCTGTTTTTT. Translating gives CASSLTSFGTGVLSGELFF.

CDR3 nucleotide sequence: TGCGCCAGCAGCTTGGGGGGACAGGGGAATGAAAAACTGTTTTTT. Translated, it gives CASSLGGQGNEKLFF. V usage is TRBV5-1 and J usage is TRBJ1-4; 10 positions agree with TRBD1. With 0 bases clipped from V and 5 bases from J, the junction kept 1 base outside the gene matches. CDR1 is SGHRS and CDR2 is YFSETQ in the germline V gene. The CDR3 consists of 15 residues.

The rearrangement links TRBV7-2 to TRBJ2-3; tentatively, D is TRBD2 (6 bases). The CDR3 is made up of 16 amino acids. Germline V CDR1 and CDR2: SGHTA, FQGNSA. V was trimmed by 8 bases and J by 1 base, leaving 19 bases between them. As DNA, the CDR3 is TGTGCCAGCGTCGAATACGGGAGAACCGGCACAGATACGCAGTATTTT. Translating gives CASVEYGRTGTDTQYF.

CDR3 in amino acids: CASRPDGVAGINEQFF. The DNA for the CDR3 is TGTGCCAGCAGGCCCGATGGGGTAGCGGGGATTAATGAGCAGTTCTTC. The chain uses TRBV28 and TRBJ2-1; 8 nucleotides align to TRBD2. The CDR3 loop spans 16 amino acids. Trimming cost V 6 bases and J 7 bases; bases outside gene matches: 14. The V gene's germline CDR1 is MDHEN and CDR2 SYDVKM.